The 29 T cell receptor beta chains below were found in one sample sequenced in a study of beta chain features in type 1 diabetes. Study-wide results and caveats: Moderate but significant shortening of TCRB CDR3s was recorded in all four CD4+ subsets from Type 1 diabetes patients.

No antigen has been identified for these receptors. Reverse transcribing all isolated RNA meant expressed TCRB transcripts were sequenced. Profiled with immunoSEQ multiplex PCR; TCRdb holds only in-frame clones, not every one. The sample lists about 390,000 clones; roughly 9.8% were seen once. Input material: central memory CD4+ T cells from blood. Receptor source: a man under 40 with type 1 diabetes.

The chain employs TRBV19 and TRBJ1-5; the match to TRBD1 covers 8 bases. Germline trimming cut 6 bases from V and 3 bases from J; bases unmatched to any gene: 13. CDR1 LNHDA and CDR2 SQIVND come from the germline V gene (reference sequence). The length of the CDR3 is 17 residues. CDR3 region: CASRPTAGTGYNQPQHF. The CDR3 nucleotides read TGTGCCAGTAGACCGACCGCCGGGACAGGCTACAATCAGCCCCAGCATTTT.

A few counts support this clone. This chain links TRBV5-1 with TRBJ2-7; TRBD2 matches at 9 bases. The CDR3 spans 16 residues. Trimming took 6 bases from V and 5 from J; bases not matched to a gene: 15. Germline-derived CDR1 and CDR2 are SGHRS and YFSETQ. The CDR3 here is CASTLSLTSGYDEQYF. The CDR3 region has the DNA TGCGCCAGCACACTATCACTCACTAGCGGGTATGACGAGCAGTACTTC.

The chain links TRBV5-6 to TRBJ1-2, with 8 bases that match TRBD1. CDR1 and CDR2 from the germline V gene are SGHDT and YYEEEE. The length of the CDR3 is 17 residues. Trimming cost V 4 bases and J 7 bases; bases outside gene matches: 18. CDR3 residues: CASSGIQGARIPSGYTF. The CDR3 nucleotides are TGTGCCAGCAGCGGAATTCAGGGGGCGCGGATCCCAAGTGGCTACACCTTC.

The V gene is TRBV28, the J gene TRBJ2-1, with 16 bases matching TRBD2. The CDR3 covers 18 residues. Germline values: CDR1 MDHEN, CDR2 SYDVKM. Unmatched junction bases numbered 6, after V lost 5 bases and J lost 2 bases. Written as DNA, the CDR3 is TGTGCCAGCAGTGGGGGACTAGCGGGAGGGGCGGCCTACAATGAGCAGTTCTTC. Amino acid sequence: CASSGGLAGGAAYNEQFF. The full variable domain, in which reference TRBV28 and TRBJ2-1 provide the parts outside the CDR3, is DVKVTQSSRYLVKRTGEKVFLECVQDMDHENMFWYRQDPGLGLRLIYFSYDVKMKEKGDIPEGYSVSREKKERFSLILESASTNQTSMYLCASSGGLAGGAAYNEQFFGPGTRLTVL.

The chain carries TRBV5-1 and TRBJ2-5; a possible D gene is TRBD2 (6 bases). CDR1 and CDR2 (germline): SGHRS, YFSETQ. This CDR3 has 14 residues. V dropped 9 bases and J dropped 1 base, with 16 bases sitting between them. This CDR3 reads CANGEVRIQETQYF. The DNA for the CDR3 is TGCGCCAACGGGGAGGTGCGAATCCAAGAGACCCAGTACTTC. Complete variable domain (other parts from reference TRBV5-1 and TRBJ2-5): KAGVTQTPRYLIKTRGQQVTLSCSPISGHRSVSWYQQTPGQGLQFLFEYFSETQRNKGNFPGRFSGRQFSNSRSEMNVSTLELGDSALYLCANGEVRIQETQYFGPGTRLLVL.

This clone was counted between two and nine times. Its ends do not fully match the called genes, so a read error is possible. The chain combines TRBV5-4 with TRBJ2-7; a weak D match, TRBD1 (5 bases). The CDR3 sequence is 16 residues long. Germline V CDR1 and CDR2: SGHNT, YYREEE (reference sequence). CDR3 sequence: CASSQAATASDYEQYF. The CDR3 nucleotides are TGCGCCAGCAGCCAAGCTGCGACAGCCTCGGACTACGAGCAGTACTTC.

This clone was counted a few times. This chain connects TRBV7-2 to TRBJ2-3; possible D gene TRBD1, 6 bases. V lost 2 bases to trimming and J lost 2 bases, with 11 bases between them. Germline V gene lookup returns CDR1 SGHTA and CDR2 FQGNSA. This CDR3 contains 15 residues. CDR3 sequence (DNA): TGTGCCAGCAGCTTACTAGGGGGAGTCACAGATACGCAGTATTTT. This codes for CASSLLGGVTDTQYF.

The genes are TRBV2 and TRBJ1-1, with D hard to call. Germline loops: CDR1 SNHLY, CDR2 FYNNEI. Trimming shortened V by 2 bases and J by 2 bases, and 9 bases separated the two germline ends. The CDR3 extends over 14 amino acids. CDR3 bases: TGTGCCAGCAGTGAAAGGCAGATCAACACTGAAGCTTTCTTT. Its translation is CASSERQINTEAFF.

This chain connects TRBV7-9 to TRBJ2-1; D might be TRBD2 (6 bases). Trimming shortened V by 5 bases and J by 9 bases, and 23 bases separated the two germline ends. The CDR3 totals 16 residues. The germline V gene has CDR1 SEHNR and CDR2 FQNEAQ (reference sequence). The CDR3 spells CASSPIGGAVSGEQFF. DNA of the CDR3: TGTGCCAGCAGCCCCATCGGGGGAGCCGTTTCGGGTGAGCAGTTCTTC.

This clone has more than one count but fewer than ten. Written as DNA, the CDR3 is TGTGCCAGCAGTTTAACCCCCTATGGCTACACCTTC. Amino acids: CASSLTPYGYTF. The J gene is TRBJ1-2, the V gene TRBV28; unclear D gene. Trimming shortened V by 2 bases and J by 4 bases, and 5 bases separated the two germline ends. CDR3 length: 12 amino acids. Germline V lookup: CDR1 MDHEN, CDR2 SYDVKM.

The chain couples TRBV6-6 to TRBJ2-4, with 7 positions matching TRBD1. After removal of 2 bases from V and 6 bases from J, the junction contained 7 bases not matched to a gene. The CDR3 loop spans 15 amino acids. CDR1 MNHNY and CDR2 SVGAGI come from the germline V gene (reference sequence). The DNA for the CDR3 is TGTGCCAGCAGTTACCGACTGGGACAGATAAACATTCAGTACTTC. It specifies CASSYRLGQINIQYF.

The genes are TRBV19 and TRBJ2-5, with D maybe TRBD1 (5 bases). CDR3 size: 13 residues. Germline CDR1 reads LNHDA; CDR2 reads SQIVND (reference sequence). V lost 3 bases and J lost 2, with 7 bases in between. CDR3 loop: CASSMRQQETQYF. For the CDR3, the DNA is TGTGCCAGTAGTATGAGACAGCAAGAGACCCAGTACTTC.

A remark on this clone: Within the sample, other DNA sequences also encode this same CDR3. The chain combines TRBV7-2 with TRBJ2-7; TRBD1 matches 8 bases. Germline CDR1 and CDR2: SGHTA and FQGNSA. Trimming took 6 bases from V and 0 from J; bases not matched to a gene: 7. The CDR3 extends over 15 amino acids. DNA of the CDR3: TGTGCCAGCAGTTATACCGGGACAGGCTCCTACGAGCAGTACTTC. Protein sequence: CASSYTGTGSYEQYF.

This chain links TRBV7-9 with TRBJ2-5, with D possibly called TRBD1 or TRBD2 (5 bases each). This CDR3 has 13 amino acids. With 4 bases removed from V and 4 bases from J, the gap between germline ends came to 10 bases. Germline V lookup: CDR1 SEHNR, CDR2 FQNEAQ (reference sequence). CDR3: CASSSWGRETQYF. For the CDR3, the DNA is TGTGCCAGCAGCTCATGGGGGAGAGAGACCCAGTACTTC.

The chain uses TRBV20-1 and TRBJ1-4; D call uncertain. The V gene's germline CDR1 is DFQATT and CDR2 SNEGSKA (reference sequence). CDR3 length: 11 residues. V lost 6 bases, J lost 8 bases, and 10 bases lay in between. The DNA for the CDR3 is TGCAGTGCCCTCTCGAACGAAAAACTGTTTTTT. The encoded protein is CSALSNEKLFF.

This clone was counted many times. This chain connects TRBV9 to TRBJ1-2; 9 bases line up with TRBD1. The CDR3 contains 15 residues. The V gene end was trimmed by 3 bases and the J gene end by 8 bases; junction bases not matched to a gene: 11. Germline V gives CDR1 SGDLS, CDR2 YYNGEE. Here the CDR3 DNA reads TGTGCCAGCAGCGCCTTCGAAGGGACAGGGATAGGCTACACCTTC. It translates to CASSAFEGTGIGYTF.

This clone was seen a handful of times. The genes are TRBV7-6 and TRBJ2-7; the D gene is possibly TRBD1 (6 bases). The CDR3 runs to 15 residues. Germline V CDR1 and CDR2: SGHVS, FNYEAQ. Trimming pared 6 bases from V and 2 bases from J, leaving 17 bases between. The CDR3 sequence is CASSRQAGVPYEQYF. The CDR3 DNA sequence: TGTGCCAGCAGTCGACAGGCAGGGGTCCCCTACGAGCAGTACTTC. Full variable domain (rest looked up from reference TRBV7-6 and TRBJ2-7): GAGVSQSPRYKVTKRGQDVALRCDPISGHVSLYWYRQALGQGPEFLTYFNYEAQQDKSGLPNDRFSAERPEGSISTLTIQRTEQRDSAMYRCASSRQAGVPYEQYFGPGTRLTVT.

This clone turned up a few times. The rearrangement links TRBV6-6 to TRBJ2-3, with 10 bases fitting TRBD1. The trim removed 4 bases at V and 0 bases at J, leaving 1 base unmatched. Germline lookup yields CDR1 MNHNY and CDR2 SVGAGI (reference sequence). The CDR3 extends over 15 amino acids. The CDR3 DNA is TGTGCCAGCAGTTCGGGACAGGGGAGCACAGATACGCAGTATTTT. Its protein product is CASSSGQGSTDTQYF.

In this sample, this clone turned up a few times. The J gene is TRBJ1-5, the V gene TRBV18; tentative D call: TRBD1 (5 bases). Germline V gene data show CDR1 as KGHSH and CDR2 as LQKENI. V was shortened by 5 bases and J by 7 bases, with 18 bases between the two germline ends. CDR3 length: 15 amino acids. CDR3 sequence (DNA): TGTGCCAGCTCATCTACAGGACTGGAGGGGCAGCCCCAGCATTTT. Protein product: CASSSTGLEGQPQHF.

V usage is TRBV7-2 and J usage is TRBJ1-4; 7 nucleotides match TRBD1. In germline, CDR1 is SGHTA, CDR2 FQGNSA. This CDR3 spans 14 amino acids. V trimming: 0 bases; J trimming: 7 bases; junction bases outside the gene matches: 2. CDR3 region: CASSLAQGREKLFF. In DNA, the CDR3 is TGTGCCAGCAGCTTAGCACAGGGGCGTGAAAAACTGTTTTTT.

Many counts were recorded for this clone. CDR3 in DNA: TGTGCCTGGAGTGCGACTGGGGCCAACGTCCTGACTTTC. It specifies CAWSATGANVLTF. The chain links TRBV30 to TRBJ2-6; D remains ambiguous. This CDR3 is built from 13 residues. CDR1 and CDR2 (germline): GTSNPN, SVGIG (reference sequence). The V gene lost 1 base and the J gene lost 2 bases, with 3 bases spanning the gap.

A word on this clone: Other DNA sequences in this specimen translate into the identical CDR3. The rearrangement joins TRBV10-3 to TRBJ2-7; a weak D match, TRBD2 (5 bases). V was shortened by 0 bases and J by 3 bases, with 9 bases between the two germline ends. CDR3 length equals 14 residues. Germline V CDR1 and CDR2: ENHRY, SYGVKD. The DNA of the CDR3 is TGTGCCATCAGTGAGTCTGCCGGGATCTACGAGCAGTACTTC. As protein: CAISESAGIYEQYF.

The CDR3 loop is CASSQQGAAITGELFF. Here the CDR3 DNA reads TGTGCCAGCAGCCAACAGGGGGCCGCTATCACCGGGGAGCTGTTTTTT. The chain employs TRBV14 and TRBJ2-2, with 8 bases that match TRBD1. This CDR3 contains 16 residues. Germline trimming cut 2 bases from V and 4 bases from J; bases unmatched to any gene: 6. Germline V gene sequence: CDR1 SGHDN, CDR2 FVKESK.

In this sample, this clone turned up many times. V usage is TRBV5-1 and J usage is TRBJ2-5; 13 nucleotides agree with TRBD2. This CDR3 has 17 amino acids. The V and J ends lost 3 bases and 1 base, in that order; junction bases with no gene match: 6. From germline, CDR1 is SGHRS and CDR2 YFSETQ. The CDR3 here is CASSSGLAGALQETQYF. The CDR3 DNA follows: TGCGCCAGCAGCTCCGGACTAGCGGGGGCACTCCAAGAGACCCAGTACTTC.

In this sample, this clone turned up a few times. V usage is TRBV7-6 and J usage is TRBJ2-5; D unresolved. V was clipped by 0 bases and J by 5 bases, with 13 bases between them. This CDR3 has 15 residues. CDR1 and CDR2 from the germline V gene are SGHVS and FNYEAQ. The CDR3 region has the DNA TGTGCCAGCAGCTTAGCGAGAGACTTAAGGGAGACCCAGTACTTC. It specifies CASSLARDLRETQYF.

V and J are TRBV5-1 and TRBJ2-5; 11 bases match TRBD2. Germline values: CDR1 SGHRS, CDR2 YFSETQ. The CDR3 runs 15 residues. Trimming cost V 3 bases and J 6 bases; bases outside gene matches: 7. CDR3 region: CASSSLAGGGKTQYF. DNA of the CDR3: TGCGCCAGCAGCTCCTTAGCGGGAGGGGGAAAGACCCAGTACTTC.

The V call is TRBV7-2, the J call TRBJ2-5; 7 nucleotides line up with TRBD2. The CDR3 is made up of 14 amino acids. The V segment lost 5 bases and the J segment 3 bases; nucleotides outside the gene matches: 6. Germline V gene data show CDR1 as SGHTA and CDR2 as FQGNSA. As DNA, the CDR3 is TGTGCCAGCAGCCCCTCTACTAGCGAAGAGACCCAGTACTTC. Translating gives CASSPSTSEETQYF.

The CDR3 nucleotides are TGTGCCAGCAGCTTAGCGGCGGGGGGCAGAACAGATACGCAGTATTTT. Translation: CASSLAAGGRTDTQYF. This chain uses TRBV7-6 with TRBJ2-3, with TRBD2 identical over 8 bases. Germline V gene sequence: CDR1 SGHVS, CDR2 FNYEAQ. There are 16 residues in the CDR3. Trimming cost V 0 bases and J 3 bases; bases outside gene matches: 5.

The rearrangement joins TRBV29-1 to TRBJ2-5, with TRBD2 matching 12 bases. The CDR3 loop spans 14 amino acids. Looked up from germline, CDR1 is SQVTM and CDR2 is ANQGSEA. Trimming removed 4 bases from V and 5 bases from J; junction bases left unmatched: 5. This CDR3 reads CSVGTSGMVETQYF. The CDR3 DNA reads as TGCAGCGTTGGGACTAGCGGGATGGTGGAGACCCAGTACTTC.